This entry describes one TCR beta chain. The read falls 3 residues short of the CDR3 end, and the missing part is taken from the germline J gene. This specimen comes from a study of T cells in women clearing cervical HPV infection. Looked up from germline, CDR1 is SGDLS and CDR2 is YYNGEE. This CDR3 comprises 13 residues. With V trimmed by 2 bases and J by 6 bases, 3 bases remained unmatched. Here immunoSEQ multiplex PCR was the method, and the copy in TCRdb shows in-frame clones only, minus some. This sample's table has approximately 15,000 clones. The clonotype comes from a woman aged 18 to 75 with a cervical HPV16 infection that either progressed to CIN3+ or cleared (not recorded which). The sequenced material came from blood buffy coat. The gene calls are TRBV9 and TRBJ2-7; 9 bases agree with TRBD1. Here the CDR3 reads CASSVDRGFEQYF. Partial CDR3 DNA: TGTGCCAGCAGCGTGGACAGGGGTTTCGAG. Complete variable domain (other parts from reference TRBV9 and TRBJ2-7): DSGVTQTPKHLITATGQRVTLRCSPRSGDLSVYWYQQSLDQGLQFLIQYYNGEERAKGNILERFSAQQFPDLHSELNLSSLELGDSALYFCASSVDRGFEQYFGPGTRLTVT.